This TCR beta chain was captured by sequencing in a study of control samples from healthy donors and cancer patients. Produced via immunoSEQ multiplex PCR; TCRdb's table is partial and in-frame only. The data contain about 140,000 clones, 80% to 90% of them singletons. In germline, CDR1 is SEHNR, CDR2 FQNEAQ (reference sequence). This CDR3 is built from 12 residues. Trimming took 4 bases from V and 4 from J, leaving 8 bases between them. The TCR was taken from a woman in her 30s in good health. Sequences were obtained from blood. The chain has TRBV7-9 and TRBJ2-7; a weak D match, TRBD1 (6 bases). The chain's CDR3 is CASSSTGYEQYF. CDR3 in DNA: TGTGCCAGCAGCTCTACAGGGTACGAGCAGTACTTC.